This T cell receptor beta chain derives from a study of cytomegalovirus exposure and HLA in healthy donors. 13 Jbeta primers and 60 Vbeta primers were used for the PCR. The assay was immunoSEQ multiplex PCR, and TCRdb's table has in-frame clones only and misses some. The sample records approximately 88,000 clones, roughly 72% being singletons. Losses at the gene ends were 2 bases for V and 4 bases for J; bases not matched to a gene: 5. The germline CDR1 and CDR2 sequences are SGHAT and FQNNGV. The length of the CDR3 is 16 residues. The receptor was isolated from a man aged 25-45 years in good health and CMV-seropositive. Sequencing input: PBMCs. The chain is built from TRBV11-2 and TRBJ2-1; 10 nucleotides line up with TRBD2. In nucleotides, the CDR3 is TGTGCCAGCAGCTTACAAGCGGGGGGGCGGTACAATGAGCAGTTCTTC. As protein: CASSLQAGGRYNEQFF. Full variable domain (remainder filled in from reference TRBV11-2 and TRBJ2-1): EAGVAQSPRYKIIEKRQSVAFWCNPISGHATLYWYQQILGQGPKLLIQFQNNGVVDDSQLPKDRFSAERLKGVDSTLKIQPAKLEDSAVYLCASSLQAGGRYNEQFFGPGTRLTVL.